This T cell receptor beta chain appears in the sequencing data of a study of cytomegalovirus exposure and HLA in healthy donors. Study conclusions and caveats: In a later analysis, first-cohort TCR clusters were found to tend to co-occur in the 90 to 150 validation repertoires. Cytomegalovirus association was listed for around 180 TCR beta chains. There were some public TCRs occurring in many donors, but most TCR sequences were rare.

Generated by immunoSEQ multiplex PCR, the TCRdb table keeps only in-frame clones and is missing some. The sample lists about 56,000 clones; roughly 89% were seen once. The CDR3 is made up of 14 amino acids. Per the germline V gene, CDR1 is SQVTM and CDR2 is ANQGSEA. The germline V and J ends were trimmed by 6 bases and 5 bases, with 19 bases remaining between them. This clone was picked up a small number of times. The antigen remains unidentified. The donors were part of the validation cohort, which consisted of under 150 subjects and was separate from the first cohort of under 750 subjects. The chain joins TRBV29-1 to TRBJ2-5; TRBD1 is a possible D gene (6 bases). Sequencing was carried out using PBMCs. The TCR was taken from a woman under 30 in good health and CMV-seronegative. The CDR3 loop reads CSVAGTTRWETQYF. CDR3 DNA sequence: TGCAGCGTCGCCGGGACAACGAGGTGGGAGACCCAGTACTTC.